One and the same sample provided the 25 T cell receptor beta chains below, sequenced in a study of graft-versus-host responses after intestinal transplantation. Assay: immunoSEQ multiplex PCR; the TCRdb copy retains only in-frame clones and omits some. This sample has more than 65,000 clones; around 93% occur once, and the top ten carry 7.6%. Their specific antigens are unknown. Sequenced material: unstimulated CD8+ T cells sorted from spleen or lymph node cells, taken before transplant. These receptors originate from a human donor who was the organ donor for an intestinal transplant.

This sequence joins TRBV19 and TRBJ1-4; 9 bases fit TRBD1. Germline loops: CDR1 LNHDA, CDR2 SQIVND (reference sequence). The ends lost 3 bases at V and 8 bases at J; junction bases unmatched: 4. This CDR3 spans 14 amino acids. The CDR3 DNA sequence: TGTGCCAGTAGTATGGGACAGGGAAGCGAAAAACTGTTTTTT. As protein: CASSMGQGSEKLFF.

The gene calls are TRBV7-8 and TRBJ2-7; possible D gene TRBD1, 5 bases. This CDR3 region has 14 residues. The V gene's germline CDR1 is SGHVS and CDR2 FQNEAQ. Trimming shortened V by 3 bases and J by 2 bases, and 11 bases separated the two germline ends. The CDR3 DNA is TGTGCCAGCAGCTTGGGGCGAGATACCTACGAGCAGTACTTC. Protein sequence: CASSLGRDTYEQYF. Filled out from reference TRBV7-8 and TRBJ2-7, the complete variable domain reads GAGVSQSPRYKVAKRGQDVALRCDPISGHVSLFWYQQALGQGPEFLTYFQNEAQLDKSGLPSDRFFAERPEGSVSTLKIQRTQQEDSAVYLCASSLGRDTYEQYFGPGTRLTVT.

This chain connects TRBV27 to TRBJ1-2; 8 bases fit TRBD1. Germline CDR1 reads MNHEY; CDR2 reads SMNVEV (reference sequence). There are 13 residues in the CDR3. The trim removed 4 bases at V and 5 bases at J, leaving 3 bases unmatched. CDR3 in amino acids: CASSYRGSYGYTF. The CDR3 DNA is TGTGCCAGCAGTTACAGGGGGTCTTATGGCTACACCTTC.

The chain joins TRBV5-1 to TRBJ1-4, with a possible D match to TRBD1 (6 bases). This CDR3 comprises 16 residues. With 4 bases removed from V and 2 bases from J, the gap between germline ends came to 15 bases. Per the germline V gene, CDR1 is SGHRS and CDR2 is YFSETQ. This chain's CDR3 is CASSLDRGGTNEKLFF. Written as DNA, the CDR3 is TGCGCCAGCAGCCTGGACAGAGGCGGGACTAATGAAAAACTGTTTTTT.

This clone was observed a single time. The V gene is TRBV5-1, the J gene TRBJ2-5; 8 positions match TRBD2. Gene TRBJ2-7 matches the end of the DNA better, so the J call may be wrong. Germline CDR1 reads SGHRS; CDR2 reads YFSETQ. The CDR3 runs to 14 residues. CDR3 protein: CASSFPGGRNEQYF. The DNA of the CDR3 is TGCGCCAGCAGCTTCCCGGGAGGGAGGAACGAGCAGTACTTC.

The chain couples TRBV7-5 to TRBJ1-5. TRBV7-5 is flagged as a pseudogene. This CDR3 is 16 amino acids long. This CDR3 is CVRSLVGRILNQPQHF. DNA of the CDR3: TGTGTCAGAAGCTTAGTCGGGCGGATCTTAAATCAGCCCCAGCATTTT.

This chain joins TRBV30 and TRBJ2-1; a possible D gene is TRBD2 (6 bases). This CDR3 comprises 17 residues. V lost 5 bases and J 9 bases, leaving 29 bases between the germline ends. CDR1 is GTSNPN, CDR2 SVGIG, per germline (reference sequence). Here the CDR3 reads CAWYSFRDSLKSGEQFF. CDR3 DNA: TGTGCCTGGTATTCCTTTCGGGACTCACTAAAGTCGGGTGAGCAGTTCTTC.

CDR3 in DNA: TGTGCCAGCAATGGCAGGGAAACCTACGAGCAGTACTTC. Residues: CASNGRETYEQYF. V and J are TRBV6-1 and TRBJ2-5, with D possibly being TRBD1 (5 bases). The J call may be incorrect, as the DNA end agrees better with TRBJ2-7. CDR3 size: 13 residues. Looked up from germline, CDR1 is MNHNS and CDR2 is SASEGT.

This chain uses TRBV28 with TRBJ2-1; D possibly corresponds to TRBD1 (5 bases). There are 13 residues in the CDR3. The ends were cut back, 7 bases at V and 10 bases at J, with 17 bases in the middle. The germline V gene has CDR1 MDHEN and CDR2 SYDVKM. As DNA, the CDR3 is TGTGCCAGCATCAGCAGGGTGACCAGGGAGCAGTTCTTC. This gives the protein CASISRVTREQFF.

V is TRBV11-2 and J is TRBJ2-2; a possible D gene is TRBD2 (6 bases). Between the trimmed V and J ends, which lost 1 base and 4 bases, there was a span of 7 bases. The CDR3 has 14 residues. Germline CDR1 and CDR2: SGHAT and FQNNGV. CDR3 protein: CASSLASVTGELFF. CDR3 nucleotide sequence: TGTGCCAGCAGCTTAGCTAGCGTCACCGGGGAGCTGTTTTTT.

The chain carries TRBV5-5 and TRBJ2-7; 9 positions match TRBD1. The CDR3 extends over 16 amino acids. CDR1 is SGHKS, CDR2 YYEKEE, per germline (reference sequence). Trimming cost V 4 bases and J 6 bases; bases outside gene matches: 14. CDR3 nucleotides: TGTGCCAGCAGCCCCTTTTTACAGGGGGCTATATCCGAGCAGTACTTC. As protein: CASSPFLQGAISEQYF.

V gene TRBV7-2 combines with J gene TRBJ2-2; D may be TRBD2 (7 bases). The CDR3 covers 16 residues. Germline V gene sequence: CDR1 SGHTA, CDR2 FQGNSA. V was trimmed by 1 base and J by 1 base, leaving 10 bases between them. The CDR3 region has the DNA TGTGCCAGCAGCTTAGTCGGGGGGCTGAACACCGGGGAGCTGTTTTTT. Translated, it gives CASSLVGGLNTGELFF.

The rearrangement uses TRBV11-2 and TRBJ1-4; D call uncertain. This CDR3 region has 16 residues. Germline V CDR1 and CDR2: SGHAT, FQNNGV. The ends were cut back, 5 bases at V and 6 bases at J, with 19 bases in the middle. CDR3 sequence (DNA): TGTGCCAGCAGCCTACCTCGGGGAGGGCTGGATGAAAAACTGTTTTTT. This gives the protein CASSLPRGGLDEKLFF. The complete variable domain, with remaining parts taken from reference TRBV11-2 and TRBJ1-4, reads EAGVAQSPRYKIIEKRQSVAFWCNPISGHATLYWYQQILGQGPKLLIQFQNNGVVDDSQLPKDRFSAERLKGVDSTLKIQPAKLEDSAVYLCASSLPRGGLDEKLFFGSGTQLSVL.

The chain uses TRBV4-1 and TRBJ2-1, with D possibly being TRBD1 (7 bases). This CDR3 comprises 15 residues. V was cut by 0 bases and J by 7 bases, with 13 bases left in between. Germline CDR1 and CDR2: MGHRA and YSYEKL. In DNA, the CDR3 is TGCGCCAGCAGCCAAGAAAAGGGGGCGGGGAATGAGCAGTTCTTC. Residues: CASSQEKGAGNEQFF.

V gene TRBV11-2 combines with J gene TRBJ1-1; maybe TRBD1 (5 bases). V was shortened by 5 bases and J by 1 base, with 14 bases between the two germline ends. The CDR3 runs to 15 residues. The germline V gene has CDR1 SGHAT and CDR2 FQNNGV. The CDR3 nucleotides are TGTGCCAGCAGCACCTACCTTACAGGGAACACTGAAGCTTTCTTT. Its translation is CASSTYLTGNTEAFF.

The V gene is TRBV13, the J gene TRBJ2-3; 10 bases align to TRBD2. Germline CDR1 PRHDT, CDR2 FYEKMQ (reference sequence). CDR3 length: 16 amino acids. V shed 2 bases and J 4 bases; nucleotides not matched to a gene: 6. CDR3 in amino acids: CASSLKAGGPADTQYF. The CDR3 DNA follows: TGTGCCAGCAGCTTAAAAGCGGGGGGGCCAGCAGATACGCAGTATTTT.

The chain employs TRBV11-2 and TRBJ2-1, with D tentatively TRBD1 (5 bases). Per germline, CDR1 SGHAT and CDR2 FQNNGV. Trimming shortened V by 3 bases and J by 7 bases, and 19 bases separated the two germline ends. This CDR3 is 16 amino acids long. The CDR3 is CASSFTRQGVTNEQFF. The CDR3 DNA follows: TGTGCCAGCAGCTTTACCCGTCAGGGTGTAACAAATGAGCAGTTCTTC.

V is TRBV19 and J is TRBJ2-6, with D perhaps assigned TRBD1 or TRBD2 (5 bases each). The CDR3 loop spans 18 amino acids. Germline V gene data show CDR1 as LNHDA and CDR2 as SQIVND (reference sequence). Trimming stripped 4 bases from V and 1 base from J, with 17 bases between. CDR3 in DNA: TGTGCCAGTAGTAACATAGCCGGGGCGCCGTCTGGGGCCAACGTCCTGACTTTC. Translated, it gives CASSNIAGAPSGANVLTF.

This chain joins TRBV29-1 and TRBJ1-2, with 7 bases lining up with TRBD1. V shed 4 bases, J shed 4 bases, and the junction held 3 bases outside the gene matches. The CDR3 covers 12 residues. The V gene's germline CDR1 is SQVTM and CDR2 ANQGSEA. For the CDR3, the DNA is TGCAGCGTTGGCGGACAGGCCTATGGCTACACCTTC. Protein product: CSVGGQAYGYTF.

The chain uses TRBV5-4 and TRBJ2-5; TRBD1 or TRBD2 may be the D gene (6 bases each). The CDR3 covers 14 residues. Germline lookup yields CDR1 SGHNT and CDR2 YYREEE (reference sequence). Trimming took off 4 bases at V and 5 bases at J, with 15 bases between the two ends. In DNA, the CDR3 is TGTGCCAGCAGCCGATTGGGGGGCAAGGAGACCCAGTACTTC. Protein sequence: CASSRLGGKETQYF.

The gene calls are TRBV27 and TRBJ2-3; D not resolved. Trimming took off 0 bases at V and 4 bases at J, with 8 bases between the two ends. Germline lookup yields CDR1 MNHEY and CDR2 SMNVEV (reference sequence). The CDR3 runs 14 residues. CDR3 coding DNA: TGTGCCAGCAGTTTATCTCTAGATGCAGATACGCAGTATTTT. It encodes CASSLSLDADTQYF.

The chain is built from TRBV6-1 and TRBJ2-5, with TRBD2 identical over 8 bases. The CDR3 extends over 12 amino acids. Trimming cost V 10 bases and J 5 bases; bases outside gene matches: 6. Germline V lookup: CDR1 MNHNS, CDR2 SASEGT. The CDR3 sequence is CATIAGIETQYF. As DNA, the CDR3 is TGTGCCACCATAGCGGGGATCGAGACCCAGTACTTC.

In DNA form, the CDR3 reads TGCGCCAGCAGCTTGGGACAGGGGACAGGCGAGCAGTACTTC. Encoded protein: CASSLGQGTGEQYF. The chain employs TRBV5-1 and TRBJ2-7, with 8 bases fitting TRBD1. Losses at the gene ends were 0 bases for V and 6 bases for J; bases not matched to a gene: 5. The germline CDR1 and CDR2 sequences are SGHRS and YFSETQ. The CDR3 length is 14 residues.

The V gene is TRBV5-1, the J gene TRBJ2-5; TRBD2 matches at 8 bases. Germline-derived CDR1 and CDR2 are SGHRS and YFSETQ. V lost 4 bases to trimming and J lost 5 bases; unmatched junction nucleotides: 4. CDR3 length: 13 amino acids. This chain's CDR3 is CASSPRGGETQYF. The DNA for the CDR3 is TGCGCCAGCAGCCCACGGGGGGGGGAGACCCAGTACTTC.

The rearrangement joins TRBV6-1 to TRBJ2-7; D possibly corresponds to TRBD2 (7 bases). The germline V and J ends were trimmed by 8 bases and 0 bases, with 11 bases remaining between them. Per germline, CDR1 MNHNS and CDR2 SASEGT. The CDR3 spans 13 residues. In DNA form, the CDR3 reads TGTGCCAGCCCGGGGGGCTCCTCCTACGAGCAGTACTTC. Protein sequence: CASPGGSSYEQYF.